This T cell receptor beta chain emerged from a study of T cell responses to AZD1222 COVID-19 vaccine. Germline CDR1 is SGHAT and CDR2 is FQNNGV. The V gene end was trimmed by 5 bases and the J gene end by 3 bases; junction bases not matched to a gene: 5. The CDR3 consists of 14 residues. Comment on this clone: Its specificity is not known.

Study results and caveats: Unmutated variant regions are reportedly the target of nearly half of TCRs that are spike-specific. The donor group comprised mostly white British people and more females; the analysis possibly underestimated clonal diversity. Seropositive at baseline were only a handful of AZD1222 recipients.

Produced via immunoSEQ multiplex PCR; TCRdb's table is partial and in-frame only. The sample records 100,000 to 130,000 clones, 89% being singletons. The chain joins TRBV11-2 to TRBJ2-3, with 7 bases that match TRBD1. The sample in question was peripheral blood, obtained on day 0 of MenACWY control vaccination. This sequence originates from an adult in good health. CDR3 nucleotide sequence: TGTGCCAGCAGCCCTGGGACAGAGACAGATACGCAGTATTTT. Residues: CASSPGTETDTQYF. Complete variable domain (other parts from reference TRBV11-2 and TRBJ2-3): EAGVAQSPRYKIIEKRQSVAFWCNPISGHATLYWYQQILGQGPKLLIQFQNNGVVDDSQLPKDRFSAERLKGVDSTLKIQPAKLEDSAVYLCASSPGTETDTQYFGPGTRLTVL.